Listed below are T cell receptor beta chains from one sample, sequenced in a study of blood T cell repertoires in COVID-19. Sequencing used immunoSEQ multiplex PCR; TCRdb keeps in-frame clones, though not all of them. The sample has approximately 170,000 clones, roughly 80% seen once. Sequenced input: peripheral blood. These receptors were taken from a woman in her 70s with COVID-19, enrolled during active disease. Both conserved end residues are part of each CDR3. Fields, in order: D gene, clone size, J gene, V gene, CDR3 DNA, CDR3 protein. A D gene is named only where the DNA matches it firmly. Expanded clones get a size class; other rows say once, few or many, or leave the size out.

D: TRBD2
size: many
J: TRBJ2-6
V: TRBV18
DNA: TGTGCCAGCTCACCAAGCGGGGTGCTCTCTGGGGCCAACGTCCTGACTTTC
CDR3: CASSPSGVLSGANVLTF

D: NA
size: once
J: TRBJ1-3
V: TRBV25-1
DNA: TGTGCCAGCAGTACCAACGCGGGCGGCAAAATTTCTGGAAACACCATATATTTT
CDR3: CASSTNAGGKISGNTIYF

D: NA
size: NA
J: TRBJ1-1
V: TRBV5-1
DNA: TGCGCCAGCAGCTTGGGGGGCGGGGTCCCTGAAGCTTTCTTT
CDR3: CASSLGGGVPEAFF

D: TRBD2
size: NA
J: TRBJ2-7
V: TRBV7-9
DNA: TGTGCCAGCAGCTTAACGCTAGCGGGAGGCGAGCAGTACTTC
CDR3: CASSLTLAGGEQYF

D: TRBD1
size: NA
J: TRBJ1-2
V: TRBV6-5
DNA: TGTGCCAGCAGTTACAAGGGACAGCTCTATGGCTACACCTTC
CDR3: CASSYKGQLYGYTF

D: NA
size: NA
J: TRBJ1-2
V: TRBV28
DNA: TGTGCCATGGGGGGACCGCCTCATGGCTACACCTTC
CDR3: CAMGGPPHGYTF

D: TRBD1
size: few
J: TRBJ1-2
V: TRBV12-3/TRBV12-4
DNA: TGTGCCAGCACCCCCGGCAGGGGGTATGGCTACACCTTC
CDR3: CASTPGRGYGYTF

D: NA
size: NA
J: TRBJ1-1
V: TRBV6-1
DNA: TGTGCCAGCAGTGAGGGAGGAAGAACTTTCTTT
CDR3: CASSEGGRTFF

D: TRBD2
size: NA
J: TRBJ2-2
V: TRBV3-1/TRBV3-2
DNA: TGTGCCAGCAGCACCCTGGCGGGGGGGGCCGGGGAGCTGTTTTTT
CDR3: CASSTLAGGAGELFF

D: NA
size: NA
J: TRBJ1-4
V: TRBV5-7
DNA: TGTGCCAGCAGCCCGGACAGCCTTGCAACTAATGAAAAACTGTTTTTT
CDR3: CASSPDSLATNEKLFF

D: NA
size: NA
J: TRBJ2-7
V: TRBV5-6
DNA: TGTGCCAGCAGCCTACTTGAGACCTACGAGCAGTACTTC
CDR3: CASSLLETYEQYF

D: TRBD2
size: once
J: TRBJ2-2
V: TRBV3-1/TRBV3-2
DNA: TGTGCCAGCAGTCCGACTAGCGGGAGCTCCGGGGAGCTGTTTTTT
CDR3: CASSPTSGSSGELFF

D: TRBD1
size: NA
J: TRBJ2-5
V: TRBV29-1
DNA: TGCAGCGCAATTGAGGGGACAGGGGCCTGGAATCTGGGGACCCAGTACTTC
CDR3: CSAIEGTGAWNLGTQYF

D: NA
size: NA
J: TRBJ2-3
V: TRBV5-1
DNA: TGCGCCAGCAGCCAGGGGGGCAGGAGTACAGATACGCAGTATTTT
CDR3: CASSQGGRSTDTQYF

D: NA
size: NA
J: TRBJ2-5
V: TRBV29-1
DNA: TGCAGCGTTGAAGGCAGACTCTACCAAGAGACCCAGTACTTC
CDR3: CSVEGRLYQETQYF

D: TRBD1
size: NA
J: TRBJ1-1
V: TRBV25-1
DNA: TGTGCCAGCAGGCTGCAGGGGGCCGGGAACACTGAAGCTTTCTTT
CDR3: CASRLQGAGNTEAFF

D: NA
size: NA
J: TRBJ2-7
V: TRBV19
DNA: TGTGCCAGTAGTATTTCTCCCAGCGACAGATCCTACTCCTACGAGCAGTACTTC
CDR3: CASSISPSDRSYSYEQYF

D: TRBD1
size: NA
J: TRBJ2-1
V: TRBV3-1/TRBV3-2
DNA: TGTGCCAGCAGCCAAGACCCGGGACAGGGGGGTGAGCAGTTCTTC
CDR3: CASSQDPGQGGEQFF

D: NA
size: NA
J: TRBJ1-1
V: TRBV4-2
DNA: TGTGCCAGCAGCCAAGATAACGGGCAGGGGAAGGTTGAAGCTTTCTTT
CDR3: CASSQDNGQGKVEAFF

D: NA
size: NA
J: TRBJ1-1
V: TRBV2
DNA: TGTGCCAGCAGTGCGGCAGGGGCTGAAGCTTTCTTT
CDR3: CASSAAGAEAFF

D: TRBD1
size: NA
J: TRBJ1-5
V: TRBV6-5
DNA: TGTGCCAGCAGACCACAGGGGGGAAATCAGCCCCAGCATTTT
CDR3: CASRPQGGNQPQHF

D: NA
size: NA
J: TRBJ2-7
V: TRBV5-1
DNA: TGCGCCAGCAGCTTGAATCTAAAGAGCCCGAAGCAGTACTTC
CDR3: CASSLNLKSPKQYF

D: NA
size: NA
J: TRBJ2-7
V: TRBV7-2
DNA: TGTGCCAGCAGCTTAGGATGGACTCTCTGGGACGAGCAGTACTTC
CDR3: CASSLGWTLWDEQYF

D: NA
size: NA
J: TRBJ1-5
V: TRBV6-6
DNA: TGTGCCAGCAGTATCCGGGGGGCGAATCAGCCCCAGCATTTT
CDR3: CASSIRGANQPQHF

D: NA
size: NA
J: TRBJ1-4
V: TRBV28
DNA: TGTGCCAGCAGTTTCGGGGTCGAAAAACTGTTTTTT
CDR3: CASSFGVEKLFF

D: TRBD2
size: NA
J: TRBJ2-7
V: TRBV4-1
DNA: TGCGCCAGCAGCCCCGAAACTAGCGGGAGATCCTACGAGCAGTACTTC
CDR3: CASSPETSGRSYEQYF

D: NA
size: NA
J: TRBJ1-6
V: TRBV14
DNA: TGTGCCAGCAGCCAAGTTCTTCGGCGGCCCCTCCACTTT
CDR3: CASSQVLRRPLHF

D: NA
size: NA
J: TRBJ2-1
V: TRBV7-9
DNA: TGTGCCAGCAGCTTAGGGTCGACCCCCGAGGATGAGCAGTTCTTC
CDR3: CASSLGSTPEDEQFF

D: TRBD1
size: NA
J: TRBJ1-1
V: TRBV9
DNA: TGTGCCAGCAGCGACCGACAGGGAGGCACTGAAGCTTTCTTT
CDR3: CASSDRQGGTEAFF

D: TRBD1
size: NA
J: TRBJ2-4
V: TRBV15
DNA: TGTGCCACCAGCAGAGACCGAATCGCGACAGGGCAAGACAAAAACATTCAGTACTTC
CDR3: CATSRDRIATGQDKNIQYF

D: NA
size: NA
J: TRBJ1-2
V: TRBV3-1/TRBV3-2
DNA: TGTGCCAGCAGCCAAGATATAGGGGGAGCCTATGGCTACACCTTC
CDR3: CASSQDIGGAYGYTF

D: TRBD2
size: NA
J: TRBJ2-1
V: TRBV7-3
DNA: TGTGCCAGCAGCTTAGCGGGGGGTAAGGGAAATGAGCAGTTCTTC
CDR3: CASSLAGGKGNEQFF

D: NA
size: NA
J: TRBJ2-2
V: TRBV7-2
DNA: TGTGCCAGCAGGAGGGGGTCTAACACCGGGGAGCTGTTTTTT
CDR3: CASRRGSNTGELFF

D: TRBD1
size: NA
J: TRBJ1-1
V: TRBV5-6
DNA: TGTGCCAGCAGCTCGGTGGCGGCAGGGGGCATGAACACTGAAGCTTTCTTT
CDR3: CASSSVAAGGMNTEAFF

D: NA
size: NA
J: TRBJ2-3
V: TRBV21-1
DNA: TGTGCCAGCAGCAAAGGGGCGGGGCGGGGGAGTACAGATACGCAGTATTTT
CDR3: CASSKGAGRGSTDTQYF

D: NA
size: NA
J: TRBJ2-5
V: TRBV20-1
DNA: TGCAGTGCTAGCAACCAAGAGACCCAGTACTTC
CDR3: CSASNQETQYF

D: NA
size: NA
J: TRBJ2-7
V: TRBV6-2/TRBV6-3
DNA: TGTGCCAGCAGCGAGCGGTGGGAGCAGTACTTC
CDR3: CASSERWEQYF

D: NA
size: few
J: TRBJ2-1
V: TRBV5-1
DNA: TGCGCCAGCAGCTCGGCGGGGACAGTAAATGAGCAGTTCTTC
CDR3: CASSSAGTVNEQFF

D: NA
size: NA
J: TRBJ2-1
V: TRBV5-6
DNA: TGTGCCAGCAGCTTGGTCCTCAGCGATGGGCAGTTCTTC
CDR3: CASSLVLSDGQFF

D: NA
size: NA
J: TRBJ2-5
V: TRBV3-1/TRBV3-2
DNA: TGTGCCAGCAGCCAGAGAGAGACCCAGTACTTC
CDR3: CASSQRETQYF

D: NA
size: NA
J: TRBJ1-6
V: TRBV6-5
DNA: TGTGCCAGCAGTTACCGCGGGACTGGCGGTAATTCACCCCTCCACTTT
CDR3: CASSYRGTGGNSPLHF

D: TRBD1
size: NA
J: TRBJ2-1
V: TRBV24-1
DNA: TGTGCCACCTTTTATCTGGGACAGGGGAAAAAAAGACACAATGAGCAGTTCTTC
CDR3: CATFYLGQGKKRHNEQFF

D: TRBD2
size: NA
J: TRBJ2-7
V: TRBV6-5
DNA: TGTGCCAGCAGTATATCCACTAGCGGCTCCTACGAGCAGTACTTC
CDR3: CASSISTSGSYEQYF

D: NA
size: NA
J: TRBJ2-1
V: TRBV19
DNA: TGTGCCAGTAGTATACCAGGATACGGAGAGCAGTTCTTC
CDR3: CASSIPGYGEQFF

D: TRBD2
size: NA
J: TRBJ2-3
V: TRBV5-4
DNA: TGTGCCAGCAGCTCCTGGACTAGCGCGGAGACAGATACGCAGTATTTT
CDR3: CASSSWTSAETDTQYF